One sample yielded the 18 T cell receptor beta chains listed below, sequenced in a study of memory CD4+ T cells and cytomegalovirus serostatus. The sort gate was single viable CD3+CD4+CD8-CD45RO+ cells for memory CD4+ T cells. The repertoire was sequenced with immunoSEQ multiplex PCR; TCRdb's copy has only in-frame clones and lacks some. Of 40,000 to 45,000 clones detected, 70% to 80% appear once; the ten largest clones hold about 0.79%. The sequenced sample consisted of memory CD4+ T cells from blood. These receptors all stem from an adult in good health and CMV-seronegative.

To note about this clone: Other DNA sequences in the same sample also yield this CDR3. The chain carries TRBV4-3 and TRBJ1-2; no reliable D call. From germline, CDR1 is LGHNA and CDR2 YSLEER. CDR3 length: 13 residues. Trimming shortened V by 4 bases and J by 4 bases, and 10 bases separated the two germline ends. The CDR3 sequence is CASSPRAGYGYTF. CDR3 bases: TGCGCCAGCAGCCCCCGAGCTGGCTATGGCTACACCTTC.

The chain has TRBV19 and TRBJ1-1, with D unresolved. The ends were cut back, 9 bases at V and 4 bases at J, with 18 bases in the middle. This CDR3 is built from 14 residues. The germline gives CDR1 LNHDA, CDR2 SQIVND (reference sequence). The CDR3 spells CASQDEVSRTEAFF. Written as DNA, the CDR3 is TGTGCCAGCCAAGATGAAGTATCCCGCACTGAAGCTTTCTTT.

The CDR3 spells CASSLQGTELSAFF. The DNA of the CDR3 is TGTGCCAGCAGTTTACAGGGGACCGAACTTTCAGCTTTCTTT. The rearrangement uses TRBV6-6 and TRBJ1-1; 7 bases agree with TRBD1. CDR1 MNHNY and CDR2 SVGAGI come from the germline V gene (reference sequence). This CDR3 has 14 amino acids. With 4 bases clipped from V and 10 bases from J, the junction kept 12 bases outside the gene matches.

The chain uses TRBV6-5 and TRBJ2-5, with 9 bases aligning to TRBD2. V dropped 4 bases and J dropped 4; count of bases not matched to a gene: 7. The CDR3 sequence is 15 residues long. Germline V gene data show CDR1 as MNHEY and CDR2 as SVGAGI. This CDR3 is CASSFFLAGAETQYF. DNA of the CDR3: TGTGCCAGCAGTTTTTTTTTAGCGGGGGCAGAGACCCAGTACTTC.

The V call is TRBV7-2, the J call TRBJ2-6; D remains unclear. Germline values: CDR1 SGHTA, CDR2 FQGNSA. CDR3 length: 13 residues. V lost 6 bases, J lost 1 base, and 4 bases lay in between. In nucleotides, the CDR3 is TGTGCCAGCAGACCATCTGGGGCCAACGTCCTGACTTTC. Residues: CASRPSGANVLTF.

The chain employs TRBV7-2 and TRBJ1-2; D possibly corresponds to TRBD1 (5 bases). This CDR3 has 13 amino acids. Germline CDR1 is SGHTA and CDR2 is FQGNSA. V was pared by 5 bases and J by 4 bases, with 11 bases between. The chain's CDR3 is CASSRDESYGYTF. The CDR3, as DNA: TGTGCCAGCAGCAGGGACGAGAGCTATGGCTACACCTTC.

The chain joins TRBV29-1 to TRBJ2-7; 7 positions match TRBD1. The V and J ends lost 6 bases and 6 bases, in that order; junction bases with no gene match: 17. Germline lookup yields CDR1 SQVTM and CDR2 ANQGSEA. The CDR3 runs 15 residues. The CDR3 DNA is TGCAGCGTGGATTCGGACAGGCCAACTGGCACCGAGCAGTACTTC. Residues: CSVDSDRPTGTEQYF.

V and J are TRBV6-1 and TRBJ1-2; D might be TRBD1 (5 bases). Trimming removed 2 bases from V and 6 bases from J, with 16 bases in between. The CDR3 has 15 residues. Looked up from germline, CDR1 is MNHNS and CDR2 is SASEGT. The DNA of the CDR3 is TGTGCCAGCAGTGAACAGGGCCGACTTACCCATGGCTACACCTTC. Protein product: CASSEQGRLTHGYTF.

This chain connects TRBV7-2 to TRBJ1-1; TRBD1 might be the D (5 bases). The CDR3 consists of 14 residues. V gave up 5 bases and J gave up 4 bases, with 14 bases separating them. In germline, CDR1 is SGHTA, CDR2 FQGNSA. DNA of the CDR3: TGTGCCAGCAGCCACCCGACAGAGAGCACTGAAGCTTTCTTT. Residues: CASSHPTESTEAFF.

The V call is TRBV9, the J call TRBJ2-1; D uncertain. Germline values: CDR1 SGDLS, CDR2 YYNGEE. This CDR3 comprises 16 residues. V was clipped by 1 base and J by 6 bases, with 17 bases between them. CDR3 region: CASSVTYRRGTNEQFF. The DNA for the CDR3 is TGTGCCAGCAGCGTAACGTATCGGCGAGGCACCAATGAGCAGTTCTTC. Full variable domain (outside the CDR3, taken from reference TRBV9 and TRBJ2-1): DSGVTQTPKHLITATGQRVTLRCSPRSGDLSVYWYQQSLDQGLQFLIQYYNGEERAKGNILERFSAQQFPDLHSELNLSSLELGDSALYFCASSVTYRRGTNEQFFGPGTRLTVL.

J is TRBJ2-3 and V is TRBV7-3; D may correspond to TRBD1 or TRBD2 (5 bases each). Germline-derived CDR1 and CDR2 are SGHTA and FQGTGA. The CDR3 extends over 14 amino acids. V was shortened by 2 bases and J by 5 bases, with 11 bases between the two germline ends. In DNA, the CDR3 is TGTGCCAGCAGCTTACAGGGTGGAGGAGATACGCAGTATTTT. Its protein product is CASSLQGGGDTQYF. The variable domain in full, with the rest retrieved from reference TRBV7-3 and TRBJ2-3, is GAGVSQTPSNKVTEKGKYVELRCDPISGHTALYWYRQSLGQGPEFLIYFQGTGAADDSGLPNDRFFAVRPEGSVSTLKIQRTERGDSAVYLCASSLQGGGDTQYFGPGTRLTVL.

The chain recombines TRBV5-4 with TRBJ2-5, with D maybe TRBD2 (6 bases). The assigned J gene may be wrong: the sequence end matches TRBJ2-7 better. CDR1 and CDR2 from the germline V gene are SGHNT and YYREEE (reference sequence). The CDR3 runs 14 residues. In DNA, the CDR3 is TGTGCCAGCAGCTACCCCGGGGGCTCCTACGAGCAGTACTTC. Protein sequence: CASSYPGGSYEQYF.

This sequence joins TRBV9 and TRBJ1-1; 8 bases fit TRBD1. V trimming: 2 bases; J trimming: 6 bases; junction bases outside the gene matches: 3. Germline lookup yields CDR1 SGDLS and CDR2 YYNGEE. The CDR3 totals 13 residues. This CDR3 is CASSVTGEAEAFF. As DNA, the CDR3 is TGTGCCAGCAGCGTGACAGGGGAAGCTGAAGCTTTCTTT.

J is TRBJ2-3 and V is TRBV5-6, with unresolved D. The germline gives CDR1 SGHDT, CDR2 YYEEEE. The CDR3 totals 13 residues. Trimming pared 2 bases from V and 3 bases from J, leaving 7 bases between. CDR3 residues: CASSFLRTDTQYF. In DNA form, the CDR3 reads TGTGCCAGCAGCTTTCTCCGGACAGATACGCAGTATTTT.

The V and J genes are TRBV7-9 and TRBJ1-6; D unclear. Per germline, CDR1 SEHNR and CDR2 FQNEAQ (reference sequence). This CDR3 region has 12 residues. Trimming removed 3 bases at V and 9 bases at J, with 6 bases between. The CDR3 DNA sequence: TGTGCCAGCAGCTTGGGCAGTTCACCCCTCCACTTT. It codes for CASSLGSSPLHF. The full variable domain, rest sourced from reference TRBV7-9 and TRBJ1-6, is DTGVSQNPRHKITKRGQNVTFRCDPISEHNRLYWYRQTLGQGPEFLTYFQNEAQLEKSRLLSDRFSAERPKGSFSTLEIQRTEQGDSAMYLCASSLGSSPLHFGNGTRLTVT.

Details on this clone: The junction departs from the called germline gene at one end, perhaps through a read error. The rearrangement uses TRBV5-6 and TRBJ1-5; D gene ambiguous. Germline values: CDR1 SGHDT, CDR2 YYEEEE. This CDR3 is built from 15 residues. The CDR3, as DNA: TGTGCCAGCAGCTTGAGGCGGTATAGCAGTCAGCCCCAGCATTTT. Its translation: CASSLRRYSSQPQHF.

DNA of the CDR3: TGCGCCAGCAGCGATAGCATAAGTGGGAGAACACCCCTCCACTTT. Translating it yields CASSDSISGRTPLHF. The rearrangement links TRBV5-1 to TRBJ1-6, with D hard to call. Germline V gene lookup returns CDR1 SGHRS and CDR2 YFSETQ. V was shortened by 4 bases and J by 11 bases, with 19 bases between the two germline ends. The CDR3 consists of 15 residues.

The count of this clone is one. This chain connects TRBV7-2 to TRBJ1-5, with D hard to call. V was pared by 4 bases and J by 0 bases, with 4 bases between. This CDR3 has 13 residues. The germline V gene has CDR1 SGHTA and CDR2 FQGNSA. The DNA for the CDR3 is TGTGCCAGCAGCTATTATAGCAATCAGCCCCAGCATTTT. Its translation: CASSYYSNQPQHF.